The rows below give T cell receptor beta chains drawn from one sample of a study of cytomegalovirus exposure and HLA in healthy donors. Data came from immunoSEQ multiplex PCR; TCRdb stores just in-frame clones and leaves some out. The table includes about 160,000 clones, less than 80% detected once. The sample comprised PBMCs. These receptors all stem from a man aged 35-49 years in good health and CMV-seronegative. Each CDR3 is given with its conserved first and last residue. D genes are given only for firm matches. Some rows mark clone size as missing; the rest say once, few, many or name a class of expanded clone.

clone_size: .
j_call: TRBJ2-1
v_call: TRBV6-1
d_call: TRBD2
cdr3_aa: CASSLAGGTYNEQFF
cdr3_nt: TGTGCCAGCAGTCTAGCGGGAGGAACGTACAATGAGCAGTTCTTC

clone_size: .
j_call: TRBJ2-2
v_call: TRBV4-2
d_call: TRBD1
cdr3_aa: CASSPGQGEAGELFF
cdr3_nt: TGTGCCAGCAGCCCGGGACAGGGGGAGGCTGGGGAGCTGTTTTTT

clone_size: .
j_call: TRBJ1-2
v_call: TRBV28
d_call: TRBD1
cdr3_aa: CASSNRGVYGYTF
cdr3_nt: TGTGCCAGCAGTAACAGGGGAGTCTATGGCTACACCTTC

clone_size: .
j_call: TRBJ2-7
v_call: TRBV6-4
d_call: TRBD2
cdr3_aa: CASSDSKRGLAESHSYEQYF
cdr3_nt: TGTGCCAGCAGTGACTCGAAAAGGGGACTAGCGGAGTCACACTCCTACGAGCAGTACTTC

clone_size: .
j_call: TRBJ2-5
v_call: TRBV10-3
d_call: TRBD2
cdr3_aa: CATMGGFQETQYF
cdr3_nt: TGTGCCACCATGGGGGGGTTCCAAGAGACCCAGTACTTC

clone_size: .
j_call: TRBJ2-1
v_call: TRBV20-1
d_call: .
cdr3_aa: CSAQYNEQFF
cdr3_nt: TGCAGTGCCCAATACAATGAGCAGTTCTTC

clone_size: .
j_call: TRBJ2-1
v_call: TRBV28
d_call: TRBD2
cdr3_aa: CASSSPASGSLEEQFF
cdr3_nt: TGTGCCAGCAGTTCGCCAGCTAGCGGGAGCTTGGAGGAGCAGTTCTTC

clone_size: .
j_call: TRBJ1-1
v_call: TRBV27
d_call: TRBD1
cdr3_aa: CASSFDNRGNTEAFF
cdr3_nt: TGTGCCAGCAGTTTCGACAACAGGGGGAACACTGAAGCTTTCTTT

clone_size: .
j_call: TRBJ2-1
v_call: TRBV21-1
d_call: .
cdr3_aa: CASTPDRQPYNEQFF
cdr3_nt: TGTGCCAGCACCCCGGACAGACAACCCTACAATGAGCAGTTCTTC

clone_size: .
j_call: TRBJ2-5
v_call: TRBV7-9
d_call: TRBD2
cdr3_aa: CASSRMGLAGETQYF
cdr3_nt: TGTGCCAGCAGCCGGATGGGGTTAGCGGGAGAGACCCAGTACTTC

clone_size: few
j_call: TRBJ1-1
v_call: TRBV19
d_call: .
cdr3_aa: CASSIGPGLNTEAFF
cdr3_nt: TGTGCCAGTAGTATCGGGCCAGGGTTGAACACTGAAGCTTTCTTT

clone_size: once
j_call: TRBJ2-4
v_call: TRBV5-8
d_call: TRBD1
cdr3_aa: CASSRDGQGDIQYF
cdr3_nt: TGTGCCAGCAGCCGGGATGGACAGGGGGACATTCAGTACTTC

clone_size: few
j_call: TRBJ2-7
v_call: TRBV19
d_call: .
cdr3_aa: CASSPGAGEQYF
cdr3_nt: TGTGCCAGTAGTCCAGGGGCGGGCGAGCAGTACTTC

clone_size: .
j_call: TRBJ2-2
v_call: TRBV28
d_call: .
cdr3_aa: CASSSSRAWTGELFF
cdr3_nt: TGTGCCAGCAGTTCGAGCAGGGCGTGGACCGGGGAGCTGTTTTTT

clone_size: .
j_call: TRBJ1-2
v_call: TRBV28
d_call: TRBD1
cdr3_aa: CATAEPGQGPPGNYGYTF
cdr3_nt: TGTGCCACCGCCGAACCGGGACAGGGGCCCCCTGGCAACTATGGCTACACCTTC

clone_size: .
j_call: TRBJ1-4
v_call: TRBV20-1
d_call: .
cdr3_aa: CSVQGNEKLFF
cdr3_nt: TGCAGTGTACAGGGAAATGAAAAACTGTTTTTT

clone_size: .
j_call: TRBJ2-7
v_call: TRBV5-1
d_call: TRBD2
cdr3_aa: CASSLETSVYEQYF
cdr3_nt: TGCGCCAGCAGCTTGGAGACTAGCGTGTACGAGCAGTACTTC

clone_size: few
j_call: TRBJ2-6
v_call: TRBV10-3
d_call: .
cdr3_aa: CATPLVSGANGLTF
cdr3_nt: TGTGCCACTCCTCTGGTCTCTGGGGCCAACGGCCTGACTTTC

clone_size: .
j_call: TRBJ2-7
v_call: TRBV19
d_call: .
cdr3_aa: CASSIGYPYEQYF
cdr3_nt: TGTGCCAGTAGTATCGGTTATCCCTACGAGCAGTACTTC

clone_size: .
j_call: TRBJ1-5
v_call: TRBV13
d_call: .
cdr3_aa: CASSIRVRIGNQPQHF
cdr3_nt: TGTGCCAGCAGCATCAGGGTCCGGATAGGAAATCAGCCCCAGCATTTT

clone_size: .
j_call: TRBJ1-1
v_call: TRBV7-9
d_call: .
cdr3_aa: CASSLAGTSEAFF
cdr3_nt: TGTGCCAGCAGCCTGGCCGGGACATCTGAAGCTTTCTTT

clone_size: .
j_call: TRBJ1-1
v_call: TRBV6-1
d_call: .
cdr3_aa: CASSTYRVGTEAFF
cdr3_nt: TGTGCCAGCAGTACTTACAGGGTGGGCACTGAAGCTTTCTTT

clone_size: .
j_call: TRBJ1-1
v_call: TRBV30
d_call: .
cdr3_aa: CAWSTIRNTEAFF
cdr3_nt: TGTGCCTGGAGCACCATTAGGAACACTGAAGCTTTCTTT

clone_size: few
j_call: TRBJ1-1
v_call: TRBV2
d_call: TRBD1
cdr3_aa: CASRTGGYNTEAFF
cdr3_nt: TGTGCCAGCCGAACAGGGGGCTATAACACTGAAGCTTTCTTT

clone_size: .
j_call: TRBJ1-2
v_call: TRBV7-2
d_call: TRBD1
cdr3_aa: CASSLTTGVYGYTF
cdr3_nt: TGTGCCAGCAGCTTAACCACAGGGGTCTATGGCTACACCTTC

clone_size: .
j_call: TRBJ1-2
v_call: TRBV6-5
d_call: TRBD1
cdr3_aa: CASSATTTGAYGYTF
cdr3_nt: TGTGCCAGCAGTGCCACGACGACAGGGGCCTATGGCTACACCTTC

clone_size: once
j_call: TRBJ1-2
v_call: TRBV30
d_call: TRBD1
cdr3_aa: CALGDRLFDYGYTF
cdr3_nt: TGTGCCCTTGGGGACAGGCTATTTGACTATGGCTACACCTTC

clone_size: few
j_call: TRBJ1-1
v_call: TRBV25-1
d_call: .
cdr3_aa: CASSEWGDTEAFF
cdr3_nt: TGTGCCAGCAGTGAATGGGGGGACACTGAAGCTTTCTTT

clone_size: .
j_call: TRBJ1-4
v_call: TRBV19
d_call: .
cdr3_aa: CASSIDQQSNEKLFF
cdr3_nt: TGTGCCAGTAGTATAGATCAACAGTCTAATGAAAAACTGTTTTTT

clone_size: .
j_call: TRBJ1-3
v_call: TRBV5-1
d_call: TRBD1
cdr3_aa: CASSFGTGGGNTIYF
cdr3_nt: TGCGCCAGCAGCTTTGGAACAGGGGGCGGAAACACCATATATTTT

clone_size: .
j_call: TRBJ2-3
v_call: TRBV7-2
d_call: .
cdr3_aa: CASSRSGDTDTQYF
cdr3_nt: TGTGCCAGCAGCCGTAGCGGAGACACAGATACGCAGTATTTT

clone_size: .
j_call: TRBJ2-1
v_call: TRBV9
d_call: .
cdr3_aa: CASSVGGIRSYNEQFF
cdr3_nt: TGTGCCAGCAGCGTAGGAGGTATACGCTCCTACAATGAGCAGTTCTTC

clone_size: once
j_call: TRBJ2-3
v_call: TRBV4-2
d_call: .
cdr3_aa: CASSQGRGAGDTQYF
cdr3_nt: TGTGCCAGCAGCCAAGGGAGGGGCGCGGGGGATACGCAGTATTTT

clone_size: .
j_call: TRBJ2-3
v_call: TRBV15
d_call: TRBD2
cdr3_aa: CATSRLAGVTDTQYF
cdr3_nt: TGTGCCACCAGCAGACTAGCGGGAGTGACAGATACGCAGTATTTT

clone_size: .
j_call: TRBJ2-7
v_call: TRBV6-1
d_call: .
cdr3_aa: CASSYSFEQYF
cdr3_nt: TGTGCCAGCAGTTATTCGTTCGAGCAGTACTTC

clone_size: .
j_call: TRBJ2-3
v_call: TRBV2
d_call: .
cdr3_aa: CASSESGPADTQYF
cdr3_nt: TGTGCCAGCAGTGAAAGCGGCCCCGCGGATACGCAGTATTTT